A selection of T cell receptor beta chains follows, all from one sample in a study of blood T cell repertoires in COVID-19. Assay used: immunoSEQ multiplex PCR; TCRdb lists only in-frame clones, some missing. The profile shows roughly 400,000 clones, around 87% of them singletons. The sample taken for sequencing was peripheral blood. These receptors came from a woman between 55 and 75 years old with COVID-19, enrolled during active disease. Each CDR3 is given with its conserved first and last residue. Fields, in order: CDR3 protein, CDR3 DNA, J gene, D gene, V gene, clone size. D genes are given only for firm matches. Some rows mark clone size as missing; the rest say once, few, many or name a class of expanded clone.

CASSLAPGERKEQYF	TGCGCCAGCAGCTTGGCCCCGGGGGAGAGAAAGGAGCAGTACTTC	TRBJ2-7	-	TRBV5-1	-
CASTLQGLNTEAFF	TGTGCCAGTACCCTACAGGGGTTGAACACTGAAGCTTTCTTT	TRBJ1-1	TRBD1	TRBV19	-
CASSLGLANQETQYF	TGTGCCAGCAGCTTGGGACTAGCGAACCAAGAGACCCAGTACTTC	TRBJ2-5	TRBD2	TRBV5-4	-
CATKGSHIGDEQFF	TGTGCCACCAAGGGCTCTCATATCGGGGATGAGCAGTTCTTC	TRBJ2-1	-	TRBV24-1	once
CASSSKTGHNQPQHF	TGTGCCAGCAGTTCTAAGACAGGGCACAATCAGCCCCAGCATTTT	TRBJ1-5	TRBD1	TRBV27	-
CASSPSSKGQIHF	TGTGCCAGCAGTCCTTCCTCCAAGGGGCAGATCCACTTT	TRBJ1-6	-	TRBV2	-
CASSLAGGPYEQYF	TGTGCCAGCAGCTTGGCGGGGGGGCCCTACGAGCAGTACTTC	TRBJ2-7	TRBD2	TRBV5-4	-
CASRFGGPLNQETQYF	TGCGCCAGCAGGTTCGGGGGGCCCTTGAACCAAGAGACCCAGTACTTC	TRBJ2-5	-	TRBV5-1	-
CASSLSSTVHYGYTF	TGTGCCAGCAGTTTATCGTCTACAGTGCACTATGGCTACACCTTC	TRBJ1-2	-	TRBV27	-
CASSENRDLRYGYTF	TGTGCCAGCAGTGAAAACAGGGATTTACGCTATGGCTACACCTTC	TRBJ1-2	-	TRBV6-1	-
CASSLYRENTEAFF	TGTGCCAGCAGTTTATACAGGGAGAACACTGAAGCTTTCTTT	TRBJ1-1	-	TRBV27	-
CASSYYTGGETQYF	TGTGCCAGCAGTTACTATACAGGGGGAGAGACCCAGTACTTC	TRBJ2-5	TRBD1	TRBV6-2/TRBV6-3	few
CATSRARTQSAGYTF	TGTGCCACCAGCAGAGCCCGGACACAAAGTGCTGGCTACACCTTC	TRBJ1-2	-	TRBV15	few
CASSSAGQPSSYNEQFF	TGCGCCAGCAGCTCAGCTGGACAGCCGAGCTCCTACAATGAGCAGTTCTTC	TRBJ2-1	-	TRBV5-1	-